Each of the 18 T cell receptor beta chains below was sequenced from the same sample in a study of blood T cell repertoires in COVID-19. Repertoires were generated with immunoSEQ multiplex PCR, while TCRdb's copy carries only in-frame clones and drops some. The data hold about 210,000 clones, with just under 85% observed a single time. The sequencing sample was made of peripheral blood. Receptors were obtained from a man between 60 and 75 years old with COVID-19, enrolled during active disease.

This sequence joins TRBV28 and TRBJ1-2; 7 nucleotides align to TRBD1. V shed 1 base and J 4 bases; nucleotides not matched to a gene: 12. The CDR3 totals 17 residues. CDR1 and CDR2 from the germline V gene are MDHEN and SYDVKM. CDR3 in amino acids: CASSLLPKTGYTYGYTF. CDR3 sequence (DNA): TGTGCCAGCAGTTTATTACCCAAGACAGGGTATACCTATGGCTACACCTTC.

The gene calls are TRBV11-2 and TRBJ1-2; D possibly corresponds to TRBD1 (6 bases). The CDR3 loop spans 15 amino acids. V gave up 2 bases and J gave up 6 bases, with 16 bases separating them. Germline V gives CDR1 SGHAT, CDR2 FQNNGV. For the CDR3, the DNA is TGTGCCAGCAGCTTAATATCGGGGGGCCGGGATGGCTACACCTTC. Translation: CASSLISGGRDGYTF.

The chain employs TRBV28 and TRBJ1-5; D is perhaps TRBD1 (5 bases). Germline CDR1 and CDR2: MDHEN and SYDVKM. There are 14 residues in the CDR3. Trimming pared 3 bases from V and 3 bases from J, leaving 9 bases between. CDR3 DNA sequence: TGTGCCAGCAGTTTCTGGGGCAACAATCAGCCCCAGCATTTT. This translates into CASSFWGNNQPQHF.

V usage is TRBV2 and J usage is TRBJ2-1, with D maybe TRBD1 (6 bases). The CDR3 has 13 amino acids. V lost 11 bases and J 5 bases, leaving 16 bases between the germline ends. Germline CDR1 is SNHLY and CDR2 is FYNNEI. The CDR3: CAGRQVSHNEQFF. Written as DNA, the CDR3 is TGTGCCGGCCGACAGGTGTCCCACAATGAGCAGTTCTTC.

The chain couples TRBV4-3 to TRBJ1-6; TRBD1 might be the D (6 bases). V dropped 5 bases and J dropped 8 bases, with 13 bases sitting between them. Germline V gene lookup returns CDR1 LGHNA and CDR2 YSLEER. The CDR3 is 14 amino acids. The CDR3 DNA sequence: TGCGCCAGCAGCAAAACAGGGATTGATTCACCCCTCCACTTT. This translates into CASSKTGIDSPLHF.

The chain joins TRBV14 to TRBJ2-1; no clear D gene. The germline V gene has CDR1 SGHDN and CDR2 FVKESK. Trimming took off 1 base at V and 0 bases at J, with 13 bases between the two ends. The CDR3 runs 17 residues. The CDR3 reads CASSQALQQISYNEQFF. In DNA, the CDR3 is TGTGCCAGCAGCCAAGCCCTCCAACAGATCTCCTACAATGAGCAGTTCTTC.

The chain joins TRBV6-5 to TRBJ2-5; D possibly corresponds to TRBD2 (6 bases). This CDR3 has 15 residues. Germline CDR1 reads MNHEY; CDR2 reads SVGAGI. The germline V and J ends were trimmed by 4 bases and 4 bases, with 16 bases remaining between them. CDR3 nucleotides: TGTGCCAGCAGTTCCGCCGGTGGGGGGATAGAGACCCAGTACTTC. The encoded protein is CASSSAGGGIETQYF.

The chain has TRBV27 and TRBJ1-6; 9 bases are a match to TRBD1. V shed 6 bases, J shed 10 bases, and the junction held 10 bases outside the gene matches. Germline V gene sequence: CDR1 MNHEY, CDR2 SMNVEV (reference sequence). CDR3 length equals 15 residues. CDR3 region: CASSGGQGRDSPLHF. DNA for the CDR3: TGTGCCAGCAGCGGAGGACAGGGGAGAGACTCACCCCTCCACTTT.

This clone occurred a few times. The chain is built from TRBV29-1 and TRBJ1-2; D is unclear. The germline V gene has CDR1 SQVTM and CDR2 ANQGSEA. This CDR3 is 14 amino acids long. The germline V and J ends were trimmed by 7 bases and 4 bases, with 19 bases remaining between them. CDR3 sequence: CSAGPRLGSYGYTF. For the CDR3, the DNA is TGCAGCGCTGGCCCGCGGTTAGGGAGCTATGGCTACACCTTC.

The genes are TRBV6-1 and TRBJ2-5; TRBD2 matches 8 bases. The CDR3 has 15 amino acids. The germline V gene has CDR1 MNHNS and CDR2 SASEGT. V lost 0 bases, J lost 5 bases, and 5 bases stayed unmatched. The DNA of the CDR3 is TGTGCCAGCAGTGAAGCACGGGCTAGCGGGGAGACCCAGTACTTC. Amino acid sequence: CASSEARASGETQYF.

The V call is TRBV5-5, the J call TRBJ2-3, with D tentatively TRBD1 (6 bases). Germline V gene sequence: CDR1 SGHKS, CDR2 YYEKEE (reference sequence). This CDR3 region has 15 residues. The ends were cut back, 0 bases at V and 2 bases at J, with 10 bases in the middle. The CDR3 DNA is TGTGCCAGCAGCTTGGACAGGGCCCTCACAGATACGCAGTATTTT. The encoded protein is CASSLDRALTDTQYF.

V is TRBV5-1 and J is TRBJ1-5; a possible D gene is TRBD1 (6 bases). V was cut by 0 bases and J by 3 bases, with 10 bases left in between. This CDR3 is built from 15 residues. Germline lookup yields CDR1 SGHRS and CDR2 YFSETQ. This CDR3 is CASSLDGQYNQPQHF. The CDR3 region has the DNA TGCGCCAGCAGCTTGGACGGACAGTACAATCAGCCCCAGCATTTT. Variable domain in full (rest from reference TRBV5-1 and TRBJ1-5): KAGVTQTPRYLIKTRGQQVTLSCSPISGHRSVSWYQQTPGQGLQFLFEYFSETQRNKGNFPGRFSGRQFSNSRSEMNVSTLELGDSALYLCASSLDGQYNQPQHFGDGTRLSIL.

The rearrangement uses TRBV7-8 and TRBJ2-1, with 7 positions matching TRBD1. Germline CDR1 is SGHVS and CDR2 is FQNEAQ. The CDR3 spans 14 residues. After removal of 5 bases from V and 6 bases from J, the junction contained 7 bases not matched to a gene. CDR3 loop: CASSLFTGANEQFF. Written as DNA, the CDR3 is TGTGCCAGCAGCCTGTTCACAGGGGCCAATGAGCAGTTCTTC.

V is TRBV11-3 and J is TRBJ1-1; TRBD1 agrees at 8 bases. The ends lost 1 base at V and 5 bases at J; junction bases unmatched: 3. This CDR3 has 14 residues. The germline gives CDR1 SGHNT, CDR2 YENEEA. CDR3 nucleotides: TGTGCCAGCAGCTTAGGACAGGGGAGGACTGAAGCTTTCTTT. This encodes CASSLGQGRTEAFF. The full variable domain, in which reference TRBV11-3 and TRBJ1-1 provide the parts outside the CDR3, is EAGVVQSPRYKIIEKKQPVAFWCNPISGHNTLYWYLQNLGQGPELLIRYENEEAVDDSQLPKDRFSAERLKGVDSTLKIQPAELGDSAVYLCASSLGQGRTEAFFGQGTRLTVV.

CDR3 in DNA: TGTGCCAGCAGCCGGGACAGGGGAACTAACTATGGCTACACCTTC. It is translated as CASSRDRGTNYGYTF. The J gene is TRBJ1-2, the V gene TRBV2; 10 bases agree with TRBD1. Losses at the gene ends were 6 bases for V and 0 bases for J; bases not matched to a gene: 4. CDR3 length: 15 residues. Germline CDR1 reads SNHLY; CDR2 reads FYNNEI. The entire variable domain, with the rest obtained from reference TRBV2 and TRBJ1-2, is as follows: EPEVTQTPSHQVTQMGQEVILRCVPISNHLYFYWYRQILGQKVEFLVSFYNNEISEKSEIFDDQFSVERPDGSNFTLKIRSTKLEDSAMYFCASSRDRGTNYGYTFGSGTRLTVV.

The chain has TRBV5-4 and TRBJ2-3; the match to TRBD2 covers 10 bases. V shed 4 bases and J 1 base; nucleotides not matched to a gene: 3. The V gene's germline CDR1 is SGHNT and CDR2 YYREEE (reference sequence). The CDR3 consists of 15 residues. For the CDR3, the DNA is TGTGCCAGCAGCGCGACTAGCGGGCGCACAGATACGCAGTATTTT. Translation gives CASSATSGRTDTQYF.

The rearrangement uses TRBV28 and TRBJ2-7; 14 bases agree with TRBD2. CDR1 is MDHEN, CDR2 SYDVKM, per germline. Unmatched junction bases numbered 4, after V lost 6 bases and J lost 6 bases. The CDR3 extends over 14 amino acids. CDR3 DNA sequence: TGTGCCAGCAGCAGGGGACTAGCGGGAGTCGAGCAGTACTTC. Its protein is CASSRGLAGVEQYF.

The sample holds one count of this clone. This chain uses TRBV2 with TRBJ2-2; 8 bases line up with TRBD2. CDR3 size: 16 residues. The germline V gene has CDR1 SNHLY and CDR2 FYNNEI. Germline trimming cut 7 bases from V and 1 base from J; bases unmatched to any gene: 8. The CDR3 nucleotides are TGTGCCAGCAAAGAGCGGGAGTCGTTGAACACCGGGGAGCTGTTTTTT. This sequence encodes CASKERESLNTGELFF.